This TCR beta chain was found in a study of OX40 agonist ivuxolimab in advanced cancers. Whole-study results and caveats: Clonal expansion in partial responders at 0.1-3.0 mg/kg ranked among the lowest. At 0.1 to 3.0 mg/kg and by week 6, clonal expansion occurred in CD4+ and CD8+ blood T cells.

This clone came up once. The antigen is not known. There are 16 residues in the CDR3. Data came from immunoSEQ multiplex PCR; TCRdb stores just in-frame clones and leaves some out. The sample gives over 25,000 clones, roughly 90% of which show up once; around 54% is in the top ten. The specimen was CD4+ or CD8+ T cells sorted from blood, collected in a trial of the OX40 agonist ivuxolimab. The chain joins TRBV12-2 to TRBJ2-2; the table's D call of TRBD1 was not tested on the DNA. TRBV12-2 is given as a pseudogene. This receptor was obtained from an adult with an advanced solid tumor such as melanoma, head and neck, liver or kidney cancer. Written as DNA, the CDR3 is TGTGCAAGCCACAAAGACCAGGGTGCGAACACCGGGGAGCTGTTTTTT. Translation gives CASHKDQGANTGELFF.